The T cell receptor beta chain under discussion was sequenced for a study of cytomegalovirus exposure and HLA in healthy donors. 60 Vbeta and 13 Jbeta primers were used in PCR. The method was immunoSEQ multiplex PCR; TCRdb's version includes in-frame clones alone and lacks a portion of them. This listing includes 100,000 to 150,000 clones. There are 17 residues in the CDR3. The junction had 10 bases not matched to a gene; V was cut back by 0 bases and J by 3 bases. Germline CDR1 is SGHRS and CDR2 is YFSETQ. This sequence originates from a woman between 40 and 50 years old in good health and CMV-seropositive. The gene calls are TRBV5-1 and TRBJ2-7; the match to TRBD2 covers 9 bases. The material sequenced was PBMCs. This chain's CDR3 is CASSLALAGNPSYEQYF. CDR3 DNA sequence: TGCGCCAGCAGCTTGGCCCTAGCGGGAAATCCCAGCTACGAGCAGTACTTC.